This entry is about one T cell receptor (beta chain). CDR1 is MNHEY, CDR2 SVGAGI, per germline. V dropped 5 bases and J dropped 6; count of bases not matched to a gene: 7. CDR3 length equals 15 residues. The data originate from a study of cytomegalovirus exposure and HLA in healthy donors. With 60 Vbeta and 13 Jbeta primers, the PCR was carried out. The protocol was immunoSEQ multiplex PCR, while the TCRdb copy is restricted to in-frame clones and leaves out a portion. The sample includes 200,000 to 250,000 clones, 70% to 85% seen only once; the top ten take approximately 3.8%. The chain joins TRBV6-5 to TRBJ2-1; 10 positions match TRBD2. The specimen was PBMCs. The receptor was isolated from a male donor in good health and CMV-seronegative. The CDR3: CASSRPSGSGNEQFF. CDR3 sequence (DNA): TGTGCCAGCAGTCGACCTAGCGGGAGTGGCAATGAGCAGTTCTTC.